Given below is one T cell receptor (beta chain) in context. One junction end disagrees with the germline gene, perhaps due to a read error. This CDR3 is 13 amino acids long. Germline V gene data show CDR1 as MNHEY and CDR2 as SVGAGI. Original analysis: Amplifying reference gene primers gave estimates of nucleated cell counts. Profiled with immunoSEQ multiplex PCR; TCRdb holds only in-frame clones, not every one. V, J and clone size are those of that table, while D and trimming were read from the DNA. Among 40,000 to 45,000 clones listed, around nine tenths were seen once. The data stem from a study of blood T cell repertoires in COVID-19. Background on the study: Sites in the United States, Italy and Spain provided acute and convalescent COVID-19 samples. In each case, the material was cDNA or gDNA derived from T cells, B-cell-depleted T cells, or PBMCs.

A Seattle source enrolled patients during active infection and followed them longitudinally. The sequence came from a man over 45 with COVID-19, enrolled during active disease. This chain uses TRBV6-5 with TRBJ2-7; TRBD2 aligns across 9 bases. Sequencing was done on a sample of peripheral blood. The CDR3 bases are TGTGCCAGCAGTTCGTCCGGGCTAGCGGGAAAGTGGTTC. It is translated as CASSSSGLAGKWF.